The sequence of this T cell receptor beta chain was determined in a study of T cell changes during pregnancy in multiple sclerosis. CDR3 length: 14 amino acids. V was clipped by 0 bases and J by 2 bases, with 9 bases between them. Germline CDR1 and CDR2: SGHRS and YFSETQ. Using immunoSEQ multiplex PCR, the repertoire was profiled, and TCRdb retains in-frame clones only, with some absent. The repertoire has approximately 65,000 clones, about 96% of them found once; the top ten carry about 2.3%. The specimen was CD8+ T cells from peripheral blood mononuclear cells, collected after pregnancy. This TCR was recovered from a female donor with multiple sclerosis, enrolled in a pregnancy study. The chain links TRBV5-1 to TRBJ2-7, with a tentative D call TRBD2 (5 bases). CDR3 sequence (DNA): TGCGCCAGCAGCTTGGCCCGGGGTACCTACGAGCAGTACTTC. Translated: CASSLARGTYEQYF.